Sequencing of this T cell receptor (beta chain) was carried out in a study of monozygotic twins with inflammatory bowel disease. Whole-study results and caveats: Especially with disease activity, IBD patients had fewer clonotypes in common with others than healthy twins did.

Using the 5' RACE reads, TCRdb records one entry per CDR3 protein without DNA. With more than 300,000 distinct CDR3 sequences in the sample, the ten largest clones hold 2.5% to 3%. Looked up from germline, CDR1 is SEHNR and CDR2 is FQNEAQ (reference sequence). This CDR3 comprises 16 residues. As regards this clonotype: As yet, its antigen is unknown.

Sequenced input: blood. This sequence originates from a human donor with ulcerative colitis or Crohn's disease, or a healthy co-twin of an affected twin (not recorded which). The chain carries TRBV7-9 and TRBJ2-7; TCRdb's D call, TRBD1, is unchecked because there is no DNA. Here the CDR3 reads CASSFLTPGNYYEQYF.